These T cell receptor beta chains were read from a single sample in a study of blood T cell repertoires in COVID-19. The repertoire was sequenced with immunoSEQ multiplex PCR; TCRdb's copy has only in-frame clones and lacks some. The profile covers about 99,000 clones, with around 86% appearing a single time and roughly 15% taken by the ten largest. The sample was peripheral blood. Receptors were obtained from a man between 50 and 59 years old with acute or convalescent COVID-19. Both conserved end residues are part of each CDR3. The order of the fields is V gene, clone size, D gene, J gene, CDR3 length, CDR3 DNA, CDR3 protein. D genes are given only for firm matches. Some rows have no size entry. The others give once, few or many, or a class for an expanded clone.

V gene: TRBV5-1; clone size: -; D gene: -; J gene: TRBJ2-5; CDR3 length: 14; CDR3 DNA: TGCGCCAGCAGCTTGCGGACAGCTCAAGAGACCCAGTACTTC; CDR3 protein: CASSLRTAQETQYF
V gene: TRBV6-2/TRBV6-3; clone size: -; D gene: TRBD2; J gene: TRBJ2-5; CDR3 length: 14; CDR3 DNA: TGTGCCAGCAGTTGGACTAAGCGGGGGGAGACCCAGTACTTC; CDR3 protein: CASSWTKRGETQYF
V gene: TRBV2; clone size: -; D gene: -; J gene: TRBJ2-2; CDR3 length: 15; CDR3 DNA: TGTGCCAGCAGTACCGGGACAACCAACACCGGGGAGCTGTTTTTT; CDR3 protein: CASSTGTTNTGELFF
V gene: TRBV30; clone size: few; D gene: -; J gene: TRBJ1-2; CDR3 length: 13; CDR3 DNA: TGTGCTTGGAGGCGGGGCGCGAGCTATGGCTACACCTTC; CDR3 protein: CAWRRGASYGYTF
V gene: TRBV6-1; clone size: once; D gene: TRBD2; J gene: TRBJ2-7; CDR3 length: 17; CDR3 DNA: TGTGCCAGCAGTGAAGAAGGCTTGGGGACTAGTTGGTACGAGCAGTACTTC; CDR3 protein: CASSEEGLGTSWYEQYF
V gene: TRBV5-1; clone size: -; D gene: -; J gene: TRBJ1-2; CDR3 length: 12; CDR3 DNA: TGCGCCAGAGGGGGTCCTAACTATGGCTACACCTTC; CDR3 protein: CARGGPNYGYTF
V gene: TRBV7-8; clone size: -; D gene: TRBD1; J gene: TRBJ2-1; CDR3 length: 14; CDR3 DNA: TGTGCCAGCAGCTTCCAGGGGGCCGGAGGCGAGCAGTTCTTC; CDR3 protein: CASSFQGAGGEQFF
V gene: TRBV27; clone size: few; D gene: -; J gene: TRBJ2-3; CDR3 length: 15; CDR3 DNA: TGTGCCAGCGCTCTGGGAGGACCCAGCACAGATACGCAGTATTTT; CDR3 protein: CASALGGPSTDTQYF
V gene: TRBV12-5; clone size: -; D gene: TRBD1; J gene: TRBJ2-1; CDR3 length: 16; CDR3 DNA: TGTGCTAGTGGTTTGGGGGCCGGGACAGCGTACAATGAGCAGTTCTTC; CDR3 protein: CASGLGAGTAYNEQFF
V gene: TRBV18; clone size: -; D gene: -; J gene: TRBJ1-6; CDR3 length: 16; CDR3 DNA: TGTGCCAGCTCACCACGTGACAGGATTAATAATTCACCCCTCCACTTT; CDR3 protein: CASSPRDRINNSPLHF
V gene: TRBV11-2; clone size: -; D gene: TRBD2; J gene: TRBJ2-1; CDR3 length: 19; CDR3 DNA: TGTGCCAGCAGCTTACGGACTAGCGGGGGGGCCTGGCCCTACAATGAGCAGTTCTTC; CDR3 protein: CASSLRTSGGAWPYNEQFF
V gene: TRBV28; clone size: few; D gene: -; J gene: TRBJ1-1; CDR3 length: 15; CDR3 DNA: TGTGCCAGCAGACCGACCGGGACAAAAACCACTGAAGCTTTCTTT; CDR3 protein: CASRPTGTKTTEAFF
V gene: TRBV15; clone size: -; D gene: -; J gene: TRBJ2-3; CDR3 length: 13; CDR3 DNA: TGTGCCACCAGCAGAGATCTCGGGGGTTCGCAGTATTTT; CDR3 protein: CATSRDLGGSQYF
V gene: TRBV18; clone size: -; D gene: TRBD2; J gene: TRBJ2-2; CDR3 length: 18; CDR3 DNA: TGTGCCAGCTCACCTCCCCGGGCTAGCGGGCCTCACACCGGGGAGCTGTTTTTT; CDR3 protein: CASSPPRASGPHTGELFF
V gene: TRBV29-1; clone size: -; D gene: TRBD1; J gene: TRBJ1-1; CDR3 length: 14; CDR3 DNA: TGCAGCGTTGCCCGACAGGGGGCGGGCACTGAAGCTTTCTTT; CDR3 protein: CSVARQGAGTEAFF
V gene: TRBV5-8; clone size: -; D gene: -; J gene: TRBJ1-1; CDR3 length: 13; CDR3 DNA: TGTGCCAGCAGCCTAAGGGGCCGGACTGAAGCTTTCTTT; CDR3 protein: CASSLRGRTEAFF
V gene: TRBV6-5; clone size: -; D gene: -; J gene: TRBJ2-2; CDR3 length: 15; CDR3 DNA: TGTGCCAGCAGGAAACAGGGCGGGAACACCGGGGAGCTGTTTTTT; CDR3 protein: CASRKQGGNTGELFF
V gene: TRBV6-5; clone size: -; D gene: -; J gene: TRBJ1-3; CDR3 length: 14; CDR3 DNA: TGTGCCAGCAGTTGGGGAGAGTCTGGAAACACCATATATTTT; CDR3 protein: CASSWGESGNTIYF
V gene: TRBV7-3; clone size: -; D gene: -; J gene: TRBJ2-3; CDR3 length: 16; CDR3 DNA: TGTGCCAGCACCTTTCTGGGGGCCTCTAGCACAGATACGCAGTATTTT; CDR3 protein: CASTFLGASSTDTQYF
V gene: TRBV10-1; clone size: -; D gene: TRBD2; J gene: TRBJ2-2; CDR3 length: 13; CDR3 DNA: TGCGCCACAAGCGGGAGGGCCGCCGGGGAGCTGTTTTTT; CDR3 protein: CATSGRAAGELFF
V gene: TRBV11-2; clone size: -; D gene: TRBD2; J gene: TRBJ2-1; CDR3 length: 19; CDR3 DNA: TGTGCCAGCAGCTTATCCCCCCTACTGGCGGGAGATGGAAACAATGAGCAGTTCTTC; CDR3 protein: CASSLSPLLAGDGNNEQFF
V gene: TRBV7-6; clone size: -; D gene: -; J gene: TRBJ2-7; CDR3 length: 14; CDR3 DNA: TGTGCCAGCAGCGCAGACGCGACGGGGTACGAGCAGTACTTC; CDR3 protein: CASSADATGYEQYF
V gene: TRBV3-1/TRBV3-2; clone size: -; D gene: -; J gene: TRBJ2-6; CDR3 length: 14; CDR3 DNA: TGTGCCAGCAGCTTTCGGTCTGGGGCCAACGTCCTGACTTTC; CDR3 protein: CASSFRSGANVLTF
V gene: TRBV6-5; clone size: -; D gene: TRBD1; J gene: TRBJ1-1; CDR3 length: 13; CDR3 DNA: TGTGCCAGCGGGACAGTACTGAACACTGAAGCTTTCTTT; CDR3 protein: CASGTVLNTEAFF
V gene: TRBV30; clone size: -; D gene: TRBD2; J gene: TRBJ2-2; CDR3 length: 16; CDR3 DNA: TGTGCCTGGAGTGTAGCGGGAGCATCGAACACCGGGGAGCTGTTTTTT; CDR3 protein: CAWSVAGASNTGELFF
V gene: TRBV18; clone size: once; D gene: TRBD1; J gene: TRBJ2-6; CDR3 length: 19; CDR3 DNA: TGTGCCAGCTCACCAACATCCGGGACAGCTTTAGATGGGGCCAACGTCCTGACTTTC; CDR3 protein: CASSPTSGTALDGANVLTF
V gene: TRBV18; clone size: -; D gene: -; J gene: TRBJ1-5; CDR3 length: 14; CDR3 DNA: TGTGCCAGCTCACCACGGCAAAGCAATCAGCCCCAGCATTTT; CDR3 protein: CASSPRQSNQPQHF
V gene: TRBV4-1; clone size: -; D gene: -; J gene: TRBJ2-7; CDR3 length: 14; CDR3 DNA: TGCGCCAGCAGCCAAGATTTGACAGGAAGGGAGCAGTACTTC; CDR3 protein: CASSQDLTGREQYF
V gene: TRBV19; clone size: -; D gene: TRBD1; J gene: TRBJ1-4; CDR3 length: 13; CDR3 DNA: TGTGCCAGTCGGGACAGCTCGAATGAAAAACTGTTTTTT; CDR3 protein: CASRDSSNEKLFF
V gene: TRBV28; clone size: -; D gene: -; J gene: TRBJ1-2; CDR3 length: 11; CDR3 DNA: TGTGCCAGCAGTTTATCAGGTGGCTACACCTTC; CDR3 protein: CASSLSGGYTF
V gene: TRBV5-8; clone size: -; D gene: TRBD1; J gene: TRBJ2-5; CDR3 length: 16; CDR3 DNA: TGTGCCAGCAGCCCCCAATGGGACAGGGGTCAAGAGACCCAGTACTTC; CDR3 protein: CASSPQWDRGQETQYF
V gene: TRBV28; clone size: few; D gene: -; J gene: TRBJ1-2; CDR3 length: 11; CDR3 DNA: TGTGCCAGCAGTTCGATGGGCGGCTACACCTTC; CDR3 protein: CASSSMGGYTF
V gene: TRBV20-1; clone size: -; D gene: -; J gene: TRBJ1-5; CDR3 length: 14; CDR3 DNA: TGCAGTGCTAGTGGCGGGTTGGGCAATCAGCCCCAGCATTTT; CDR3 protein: CSASGGLGNQPQHF
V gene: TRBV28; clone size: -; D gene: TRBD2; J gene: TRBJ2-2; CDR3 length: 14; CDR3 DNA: TGTGCCAGCAGTACCATAGCGGGAGCAGGGGAGCTGTTTTTT; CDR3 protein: CASSTIAGAGELFF
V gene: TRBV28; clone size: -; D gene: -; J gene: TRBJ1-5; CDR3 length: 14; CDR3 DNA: TGTGCCAGCAGTTCCCCTTACAGGGCTCAGCCCCAGCATTTT; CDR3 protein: CASSSPYRAQPQHF
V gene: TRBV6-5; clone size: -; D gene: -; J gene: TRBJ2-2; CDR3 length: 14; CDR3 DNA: TGTGCCAGCAGTTACGGGCCGAACACCGGGGAGCTGTTTTTT; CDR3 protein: CASSYGPNTGELFF
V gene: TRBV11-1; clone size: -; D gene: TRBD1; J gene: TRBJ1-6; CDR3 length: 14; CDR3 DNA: TGTGCCAGCAGTTTTCCGGGACAGGGCTCACCCCTCCACTTT; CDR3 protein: CASSFPGQGSPLHF